The 30 T cell receptor beta chains below come from one sample, sequenced in a study of post-analysis software for immune sequencing data. Study-wide results and caveats: The five TRBV segments detected at higher frequency in patients than in controls included TRBV5-6, TRBV5-1 and TRBV20-1.

Their antigens are not known. Unique molecular identifiers featured in each of the TCR beta cDNA libraries. A single record per CDR3 protein comes from TCRdb applying MiXCR to the PCR reads. The sample includes roughly 620,000 distinct CDR3 sequences, about 40% of them seen just once. Sequences were obtained from blood. The receptors shown here come from a girl aged 5 to 17 with multiple sclerosis.

On this clonotype: The DNA is left out, because the CDR3 cannot be placed on it with certainty; the CDR3 is given as TCRdb lists it. This chain uses TRBV12-3 or TRBV12-4 with TRBJ1-2; the table's D call of TRBD1 was not tested on the DNA. The CDR3 spans 14 residues, counting both ends. CDR3 in amino acids: CASSLGGGYYGCTF.

The chain couples TRBV20-1 to TRBJ1-1; D is undetermined. This CDR3 is 13 amino acids long. CDR1 and CDR2 from the germline V gene are DFQATT and SNEGSKA (reference sequence). Deletions cut 1 base from V and 0 bases from J, with 6 bases between. CDR3 loop: CSARVEVNTEAFF. The CDR3 DNA follows: TGCAGTGCTAGAGTAGAGGTGAACACTGAAGCTTTCTTT.

This rearrangement joins TRBV15 to TRBJ2-1, with D unclear. The CDR3 runs to 13 residues. V lost 0 bases to trimming and J lost 5 bases, with 5 bases between them. Germline V gene data show CDR1 as LNHNV and CDR2 as YYDKDF (reference sequence). The CDR3 region is CATSRDRNNEQFF. The CDR3 DNA reads TGTGCCACCAGCAGAGATAGGAACAATGAGCAGTTCTTC.

The chain combines TRBV7-2 with TRBJ2-3; 11 positions agree with TRBD2. CDR3 length equals 17 residues. Germline V gene sequence: CDR1 SGHTA, CDR2 FQGNSA. The ends lost 5 bases at V and 5 bases at J; junction bases unmatched: 12. The CDR3 reads CASSRALAGAVKDTQYF. CDR3 bases: TGTGCCAGCAGCCGCGCACTAGCGGGGGCAGTCAAAGATACGCAGTATTTT.

The chain combines TRBV7-9 with TRBJ2-1, with 15 bases lining up with TRBD2. Germline V gene data show CDR1 as SEHNR and CDR2 as FQNEAQ (reference sequence). V lost 6 bases to trimming and J lost 0 bases; unmatched junction nucleotides: 12. The CDR3 covers 20 residues. DNA for the CDR3: TGTGCCAGCAGACGTACCGGACTAGCGGGAGGGCCGAGCTCCTACAATGAGCAGTTCTTC. Protein sequence: CASRRTGLAGGPSSYNEQFF. The full variable domain, rest sourced from reference TRBV7-9 and TRBJ2-1, is DTGVSQNPRHKITKRGQNVTFRCDPISEHNRLYWYRQTLGQGPEFLTYFQNEAQLEKSRLLSDRFSAERPKGSFSTLEIQRTEQGDSAMYLCASRRTGLAGGPSSYNEQFFGPGTRLTVL.

This clonotype was seen only a few times. The gene calls are TRBV15 and TRBJ2-4; a possible D gene is TRBD2 (5 bases). CDR3 length equals 13 residues. CDR1 LNHNV and CDR2 YYDKDF come from the germline V gene (reference sequence). V was shortened by 8 bases and J by 8 bases, with 16 bases between the two germline ends. Here the CDR3 DNA reads TGTGCCACCGGGAGCCGCACAGCTGACATTCAGTACTTC. This codes for CATGSRTADIQYF. The whole variable domain, filled in from reference TRBV15 and TRBJ2-4, reads DAMVIQNPRYQVTQFGKPVTLSCSQTLNHNVMYWYQQKSSQAPKLLFHYYDKDFNNEADTPDNFQSRRPNTSFCFLDIRSPGLGDTAMYLCATGSRTADIQYFGAGTRLSVL.

This clonotype was seen more than once but under ten times. The V and J genes are TRBV20-1 and TRBJ2-5; TRBD2 aligns across 13 bases. Germline V gene data show CDR1 as DFQATT and CDR2 as SNEGSKA (reference sequence). V trimming: 5 bases; J trimming: 11 bases; junction bases outside the gene matches: 11. The CDR3 runs 14 residues. CDR3 protein: CSADPGLAGLVQYF. The CDR3 DNA sequence: TGCAGTGCTGACCCGGGACTAGCGGGGTTGGTGCAGTACTTC.

V usage is TRBV5-1 and J usage is TRBJ2-5, with D perhaps TRBD1 (6 bases). The germline CDR1 and CDR2 sequences are SGHRS and YFSETQ. The CDR3 spans 12 residues. V was pared by 7 bases and J by 2 bases, with 9 bases between. CDR3 sequence (DNA): TGCGCCAGCCGGGGACAACAAGAGACCCAGTACTTC. Amino acids: CASRGQQETQYF.

This clonotype has just one count. This rearrangement joins TRBV20-1 to TRBJ2-4; D perhaps matches TRBD1 (5 bases). V was trimmed by 3 bases and J by 1 base, leaving 7 bases between them. The CDR3 spans 13 residues. The germline gives CDR1 DFQATT, CDR2 SNEGSKA (reference sequence). In DNA form, the CDR3 reads TGCAGTGCTAGCGCAGGGGCCAAAAACATTCAGTACTTC. Translation gives CSASAGAKNIQYF.

This clonotype was counted a few times. Relative to the germline gene, one junction end is altered; a read error may explain this. This sequence joins TRBV7-7 and TRBJ2-1; the D is unclear. CDR3 length equals 13 residues. Per germline, CDR1 SSHAT and CDR2 FNYEAQ (reference sequence). CDR3 DNA: TGTGCTAGCAGCTTAGTTGTTAGTTCCGGGCAGTTCTTC. Residues: CASSLVVSSGQFF.

This clonotype occurred a few times. The chain combines TRBV5-1 with TRBJ2-7; D unclear. Trimming removed 2 bases from V and 5 bases from J, with 20 bases in between. Germline assignment: CDR1 SGHRS and CDR2 YFSETQ. The CDR3 has 16 amino acids. For the CDR3, the DNA is TGCGCCAGCAGCTTTCGGACCGGGCCTCCGCAGGACGAGCAGTACTTC. It yields the protein CASSFRTGPPQDEQYF.

The gene calls are TRBV20-1 and TRBJ2-7; TRBD2 matches at 8 bases. With the DNA end fitting TRBJ2-5 better, the J assignment may be wrong. Germline CDR1 reads DFQATT; CDR2 reads SNEGSKA (reference sequence). The CDR3 extends over 14 amino acids. CDR3 sequence (DNA): TGCAGTGCTCGGGGGGGCCACTTTAGGGAGACCCAGTACTTC. It codes for CSARGGHFRETQYF.

This clonotype was counted between two and nine times. The chain uses TRBV12-3 or TRBV12-4 and TRBJ1-2; D perhaps matches TRBD1 (5 bases). Trimming pared 6 bases from V and 4 bases from J, leaving 12 bases between. This CDR3 region has 13 residues. As DNA, the CDR3 is TGTGCCAGCAGACCTACAGGTAGCTATGGCTACACCTTC. Its protein is CASRPTGSYGYTF.

This clonotype was seen a handful of times. This chain links TRBV4-1 with TRBJ2-7; 7 bases align to TRBD2. The CDR3 runs to 15 residues. Germline CDR1 and CDR2: MGHRA and YSYEKL. Germline trimming cut 7 bases from V and 0 bases from J; bases unmatched to any gene: 9. The CDR3 loop is CASTTGRGSSYEQYF. The CDR3 DNA reads as TGCGCCAGCACCACGGGGCGGGGGAGCTCCTACGAGCAGTACTTC.

This clonotype appeared a single time. The chain recombines TRBV4-1 with TRBJ1-5; D is unresolved. CDR1 and CDR2 (germline): MGHRA, YSYEKL. CDR3 length equals 13 residues. V lost 5 bases and J 3 bases, leaving 8 bases between the germline ends. The CDR3 DNA reads TGCGCCAGCAGCGACAACATCAATCAGCCCCAGCATTTT. Encoded protein: CASSDNINQPQHF.

This clonotype showed up just a few times. The rearrangement uses TRBV5-1 and TRBJ2-1; perhaps TRBD2 as D (7 bases). This CDR3 region has 14 residues. Germline values: CDR1 SGHRS, CDR2 YFSETQ. With 2 bases removed from V and 7 bases from J, the gap between germline ends came to 13 bases. The CDR3 here is CASSFGGGGNEQFF. CDR3 nucleotides: TGCGCCAGCAGCTTTGGCGGGGGCGGGAATGAGCAGTTCTTC.

V gene TRBV2 combines with J gene TRBJ1-1, with a weak D call TRBD1 (5 bases). The germline V gene encodes CDR1 SNHLY and CDR2 FYNNEI. CDR3 length: 17 residues. Trimming cost V 6 bases and J 3 bases, with 23 bases left between them. The CDR3 reads CASRMLTDALRHTEAFF. The CDR3, as DNA: TGTGCCAGCAGGATGTTGACAGATGCACTCAGACACACTGAAGCTTTCTTT.

The genes are TRBV5-1 and TRBJ2-1; D gene ambiguous. The CDR3 totals 14 residues. Germline V gene data show CDR1 as SGHRS and CDR2 as YFSETQ. V was clipped by 1 base and J by 10 bases, with 15 bases between them. The DNA for the CDR3 is TGCGCCAGCAGCTTGATAACAGAGGATACCGAGCAGTTCTTC. Amino acids: CASSLITEDTEQFF.

This clonotype has more than one count but fewer than ten. The V gene is TRBV7-3, the J gene TRBJ2-3; TRBD2 matches 14 bases. V was clipped by 5 bases and J by 2 bases; unmatched bases: 6. The CDR3 sequence is 17 residues long. Germline CDR1 and CDR2: SGHTA and FQGTGA. For the CDR3, the DNA is TGTGCCAGCAGCCCCGGGACTAGCGGGAGTTTCACAGATACGCAGTATTTT. The encoded protein is CASSPGTSGSFTDTQYF.

J is TRBJ2-3 and V is TRBV29-1; a possible D gene is TRBD2 (6 bases). This CDR3 comprises 13 residues. V lost 7 bases and J 4 bases, leaving 15 bases between the germline ends. CDR1 and CDR2 (germline): SQVTM, ANQGSEA. The chain's CDR3 is CSGSREYADTQYF. The DNA for the CDR3 is TGCAGCGGCAGCCGGGAGTATGCAGATACGCAGTATTTT.

Only a few counts were recorded for this clonotype. The chain's CDR3 is CASSVARLAGGSRSSYNEQFF. Here the CDR3 DNA reads TGTGCCAGCAGCGTAGCCCGACTAGCGGGAGGATCAAGAAGCTCCTACAATGAGCAGTTCTTC. V and J are TRBV9 and TRBJ2-1; the match to TRBD2 covers 13 bases. This CDR3 spans 21 amino acids. The V segment lost 0 bases and the J segment 0 bases; nucleotides outside the gene matches: 12. Germline V gene data show CDR1 as SGDLS and CDR2 as YYNGEE.

This clonotype has more than one count but fewer than ten. The chain employs TRBV10-3 and TRBJ1-3; a weak D match, TRBD1 (5 bases). The CDR3 covers 15 residues. V gave up 2 bases and J gave up 0 bases, with 8 bases separating them. CDR1 is ENHRY, CDR2 SYGVKD, per germline. CDR3 residues: CAISERGSSGNTIYF. For the CDR3, the DNA is TGTGCCATCAGTGAGCGGGGGAGCTCTGGAAACACCATATATTTT.

V and J are TRBV4-2 and TRBJ1-1; D is perhaps TRBD1 (5 bases). This CDR3 is built from 15 residues. Trimming took off 1 base at V and 3 bases at J, with 12 bases between the two ends. Germline lookup yields CDR1 LGHNA and CDR2 YNFKEQ. DNA of the CDR3: TGTGCCAGCAGCCAAGTTCAGTCCAGGGACACTGAAGCTTTCTTT. It is translated as CASSQVQSRDTEAFF.

This chain joins TRBV20-1 and TRBJ2-5, with a weak D call TRBD2 (6 bases). From germline, CDR1 is DFQATT and CDR2 SNEGSKA (reference sequence). The CDR3 is 12 residues long. The ends were cut back, 6 bases at V and 2 bases at J, with 10 bases in the middle. The CDR3 nucleotides read TGCAGTGCCGGACTAATTCAAGAGACCCAGTACTTC. As protein: CSAGLIQETQYF.

Note on this clonotype: A read error may account for a junction end that differs from germline. The chain joins TRBV12-3 or TRBV12-4 to TRBJ2-1; TRBD2 matches 9 bases. CDR3 length: 14 residues. CDR3 in DNA: TGTGCCAGCAGTCTAGCGGGAAGGTTTGGTGAGCAGTTCTTC. Its protein product is CASSLAGRFGEQFF.

This clonotype was found once. The rearrangement uses TRBV10-3 and TRBJ1-1, with no clear D. CDR1 and CDR2 from the germline V gene are ENHRY and SYGVKD. V gave up 0 bases and J gave up 0 bases, with 11 bases separating them. The CDR3 runs to 16 residues. CDR3 in DNA: TGTGCCATCAGTGAGTCTCAGAGGGAGGTGAACACTGAAGCTTTCTTT. This translates into CAISESQREVNTEAFF.

The V and J genes are TRBV5-6 and TRBJ2-5; TRBD1 is a possible D gene (6 bases). V lost 0 bases, J lost 0 bases, and 15 bases lay in between. The CDR3 is made up of 17 amino acids. The germline CDR1 and CDR2 sequences are SGHDT and YYEEEE. The CDR3 here is CASSLVSHKGDQETQYF. The CDR3 DNA sequence: TGTGCCAGCAGCTTGGTGAGCCACAAGGGGGACCAAGAGACCCAGTACTTC.

The rearrangement joins TRBV4-1 to TRBJ2-1, with a weak D call TRBD2 (5 bases). CDR1 and CDR2 from the germline V gene are MGHRA and YSYEKL. This CDR3 has 13 amino acids. Trimming pared 1 base from V and 6 bases from J, leaving 7 bases between. This chain's CDR3 is CASSQVAGNEQFF. In nucleotides, the CDR3 is TGCGCCAGCAGCCAAGTCGCGGGCAATGAGCAGTTCTTC.

The table lists this clonotype with a few counts. This sequence joins TRBV6-5 and TRBJ2-7; D possibly corresponds to TRBD2 (7 bases). V lost 0 bases, J lost 4 bases, and 19 bases lay in between. The CDR3 has 17 residues. CDR1 is MNHEY and CDR2 is SVGAGI in the germline V gene. The CDR3 spells CASSYSMRGPSGYEQYF. CDR3 DNA: TGTGCCAGCAGTTACTCCATGCGGGGGCCCAGTGGGTACGAGCAGTACTTC.

J is TRBJ1-2 and V is TRBV5-1; a weak D match, TRBD1 (5 bases). Germline V gene data show CDR1 as SGHRS and CDR2 as YFSETQ. This CDR3 is built from 14 residues. V was cut by 3 bases and J by 5 bases, with 14 bases left in between. The CDR3 is CASSWGDTRYGYTF. The CDR3 DNA reads as TGCGCCAGCAGCTGGGGGGATACACGGTATGGCTACACCTTC.